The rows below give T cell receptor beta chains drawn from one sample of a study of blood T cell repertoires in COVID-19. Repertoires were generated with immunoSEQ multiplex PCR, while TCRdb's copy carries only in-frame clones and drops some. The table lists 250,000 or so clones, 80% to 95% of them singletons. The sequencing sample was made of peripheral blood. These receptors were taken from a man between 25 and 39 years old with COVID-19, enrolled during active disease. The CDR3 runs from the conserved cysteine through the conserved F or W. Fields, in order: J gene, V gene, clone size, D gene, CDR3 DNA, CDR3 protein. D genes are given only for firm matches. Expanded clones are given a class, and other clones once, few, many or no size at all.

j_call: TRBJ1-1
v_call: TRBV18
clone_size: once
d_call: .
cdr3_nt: TGTGCCAGCTCACCAATGGCAGGCTCCCTGGTGAACACTGAAGCTTTCTTT
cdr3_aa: CASSPMAGSLVNTEAFF

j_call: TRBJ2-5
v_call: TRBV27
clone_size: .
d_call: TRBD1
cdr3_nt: TGTGCCAGCGGACGCAACAGGGGGCTCGGAGAGACCCAGTACTTC
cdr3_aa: CASGRNRGLGETQYF

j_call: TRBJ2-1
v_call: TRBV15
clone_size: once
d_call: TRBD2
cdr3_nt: TGTGCCACCAGCAGAGGCGGGAGCTCCTACAATGAGCAGTTCTTC
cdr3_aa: CATSRGGSSYNEQFF

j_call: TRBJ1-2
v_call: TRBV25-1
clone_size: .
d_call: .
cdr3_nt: TGTGCCAGCAGTGAAGCACAGGGAAGTTCTGGCTACACCTTC
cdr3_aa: CASSEAQGSSGYTF

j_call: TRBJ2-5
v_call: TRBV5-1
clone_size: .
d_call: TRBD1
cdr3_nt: TGCGCCAGCAGCTTAGGGACAGCGCAAGAGACCCAGTACTTC
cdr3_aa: CASSLGTAQETQYF

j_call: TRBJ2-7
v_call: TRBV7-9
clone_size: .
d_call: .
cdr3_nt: TGTGCCAGCAGCCCCCTAACGGGTTTAGAGGTCGAGCAGTACTTC
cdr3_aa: CASSPLTGLEVEQYF

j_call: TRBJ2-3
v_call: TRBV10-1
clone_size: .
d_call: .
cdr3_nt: TGCGCCAGCAGTGAGGTGCAGGGATCAGATACGCAGTATTTT
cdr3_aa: CASSEVQGSDTQYF

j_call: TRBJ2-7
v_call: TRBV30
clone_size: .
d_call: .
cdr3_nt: TGTGCCTGGAGTGTACCCGGGAAGTCCTACGAGCAGTACTTC
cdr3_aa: CAWSVPGKSYEQYF

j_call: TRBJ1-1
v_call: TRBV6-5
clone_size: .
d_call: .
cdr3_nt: TGTGCCAGCAGTTACGGGGGGGGACTGAAGAACACTGAAGCTTTCTTT
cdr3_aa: CASSYGGGLKNTEAFF

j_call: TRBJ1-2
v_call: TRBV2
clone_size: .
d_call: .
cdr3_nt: TGTGCCAGCAGTGAAGCGCTTCTCGGGGTATTTCGCTACACCTTC
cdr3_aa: CASSEALLGVFRYTF

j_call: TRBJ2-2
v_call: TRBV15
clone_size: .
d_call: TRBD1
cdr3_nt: TGTGCCACCAGCAGACCCGGGACAGTCGGGTCTGTGCTGTTTTTT
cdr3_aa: CATSRPGTVGSVLFF

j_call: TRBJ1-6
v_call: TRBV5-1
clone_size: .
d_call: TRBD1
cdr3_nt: TGCGCCAGCAGCTTACAGGGGGAGGGATCACCCCTCCACTTT
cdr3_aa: CASSLQGEGSPLHF

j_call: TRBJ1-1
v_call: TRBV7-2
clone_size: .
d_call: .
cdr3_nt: TGTGCCAGTACGCAATACCGGGTAGGGGCTGAAGCTTTCTTT
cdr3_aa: CASTQYRVGAEAFF

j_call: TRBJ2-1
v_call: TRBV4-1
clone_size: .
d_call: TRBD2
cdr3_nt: TGCGCCAGCAGCCAAGGACTAGCGGTAAATGAGCAGTTCTTC
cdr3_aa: CASSQGLAVNEQFF

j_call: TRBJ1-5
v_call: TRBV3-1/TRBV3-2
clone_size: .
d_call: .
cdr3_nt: TGTGCCAGCAGCCAAGCAGGGAATGACCAGCCCCAGCATTTT
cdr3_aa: CASSQAGNDQPQHF

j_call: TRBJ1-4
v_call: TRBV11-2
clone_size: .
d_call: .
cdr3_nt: TGTGCCAGCAGCTTACTAGTAGGAAGTCAGGAAAAACTGTTTTTT
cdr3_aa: CASSLLVGSQEKLFF

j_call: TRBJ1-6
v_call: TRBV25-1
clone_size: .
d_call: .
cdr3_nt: TGTGCCAGCAGTAGGGGCTCCTATAATTCACCCCTCCACTTT
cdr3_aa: CASSRGSYNSPLHF

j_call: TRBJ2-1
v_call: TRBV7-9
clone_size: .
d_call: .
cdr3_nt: TGTGCCAGCAGCCCCCAGGGGTTCATAACAAACAATGAGCAGTTCTTC
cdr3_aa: CASSPQGFITNNEQFF

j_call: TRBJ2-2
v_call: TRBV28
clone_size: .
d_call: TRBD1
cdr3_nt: TGTGCCAGCTCAGGGGGCTTTACCGGGGAGCTGTTTTTT
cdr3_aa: CASSGGFTGELFF

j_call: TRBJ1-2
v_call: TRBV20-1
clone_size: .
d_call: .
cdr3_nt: TGCAGTGCTCACGTCAGTTATGGCTACACCTTC
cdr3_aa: CSAHVSYGYTF

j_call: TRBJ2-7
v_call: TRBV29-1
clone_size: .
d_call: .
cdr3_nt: TGCAGCGTTACAGGACCCGGACCCTACGAGCAGTACTTC
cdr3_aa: CSVTGPGPYEQYF

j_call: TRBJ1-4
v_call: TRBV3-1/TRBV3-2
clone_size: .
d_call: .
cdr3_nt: TGTGCCAGCAGCCAACACGGGAGTCTTGAAAAACTGTTTTTT
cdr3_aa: CASSQHGSLEKLFF

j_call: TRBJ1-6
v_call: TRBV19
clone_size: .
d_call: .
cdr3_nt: TGTGCCAGTAGTATAGATAGGAGCTCCTATAATTCACCCCTCCACTTT
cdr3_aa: CASSIDRSSYNSPLHF

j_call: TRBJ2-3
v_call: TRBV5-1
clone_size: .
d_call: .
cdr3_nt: TGCGCCAGCAGCCCGGGTCGGGGTCCGGGTGCAGATACGCAGTATTTT
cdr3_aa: CASSPGRGPGADTQYF

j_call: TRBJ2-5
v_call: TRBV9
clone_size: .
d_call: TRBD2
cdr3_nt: TGTGCCAGCAGCGTCGGGAGCGGGGGGGCGATAGAGACCCAGTACTTC
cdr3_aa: CASSVGSGGAIETQYF

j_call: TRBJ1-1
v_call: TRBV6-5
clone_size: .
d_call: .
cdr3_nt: TGTGCCAGCAGTTACTCAATAAAACCGGGGGACACTGAAGCTTTCTTT
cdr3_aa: CASSYSIKPGDTEAFF

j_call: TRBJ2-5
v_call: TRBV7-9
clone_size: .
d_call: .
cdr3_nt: TGTGCCAGCAGCTTAGACAGGGAGGGGTACCAGTACTTC
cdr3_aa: CASSLDREGYQYF

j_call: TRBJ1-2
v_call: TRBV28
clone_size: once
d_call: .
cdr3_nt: TGTGCCAGCACCAATAGCGGGGGGGCGAGCCGCTCGAACTATGGCTACACCTTC
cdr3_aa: CASTNSGGASRSNYGYTF

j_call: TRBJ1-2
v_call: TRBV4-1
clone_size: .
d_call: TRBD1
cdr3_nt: TGCGCCAGCAGCCAAGGGACAGGGGCCCAAAGGGACTATGGCTACACCTTC
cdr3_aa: CASSQGTGAQRDYGYTF

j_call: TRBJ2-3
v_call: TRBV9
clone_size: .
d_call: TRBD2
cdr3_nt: TGTGCCAGCAGCGCCCTGGCTAGCGGGGGTTCAGATACGCAGTATTTT
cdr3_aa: CASSALASGGSDTQYF

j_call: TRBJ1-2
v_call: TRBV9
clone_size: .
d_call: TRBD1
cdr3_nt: TGTGCCAGCAGCGCCGGGGGACAGGGGGGTATCTATGGCTACACCTTC
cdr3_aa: CASSAGGQGGIYGYTF

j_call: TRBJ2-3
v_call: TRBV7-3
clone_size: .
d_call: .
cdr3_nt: TGTGCCAGCAGCGCGTCGGGAACTCGCACAGATACGCAGTATTTT
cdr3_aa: CASSASGTRTDTQYF

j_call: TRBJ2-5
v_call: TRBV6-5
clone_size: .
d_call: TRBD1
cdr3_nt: TGTGCCAGCAGTTACGGGGGACAGGGAGGAGAGACCCAGTACTTC
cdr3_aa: CASSYGGQGGETQYF

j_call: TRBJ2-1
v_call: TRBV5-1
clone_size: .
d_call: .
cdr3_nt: TGCGCCAGCAGCTTTTTACGGGGGGCTTTCGATGAGCAGTTCTTC
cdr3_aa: CASSFLRGAFDEQFF

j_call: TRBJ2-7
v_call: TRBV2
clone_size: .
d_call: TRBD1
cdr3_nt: TGTGCCAGCAGTGAAGGGACAGGGTATGTATCCTACGAGCAGTACTTC
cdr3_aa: CASSEGTGYVSYEQYF

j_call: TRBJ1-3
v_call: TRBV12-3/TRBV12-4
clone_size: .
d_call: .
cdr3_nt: TGTGCCAGCAGACCCGACAGTGGAAACACCATATATTTT
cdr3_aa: CASRPDSGNTIYF

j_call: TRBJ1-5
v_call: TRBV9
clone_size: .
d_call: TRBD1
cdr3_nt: TGTGCCAGCAGCGTAGGACAGGGCAATGTGCCCCAGCATTTT
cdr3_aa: CASSVGQGNVPQHF

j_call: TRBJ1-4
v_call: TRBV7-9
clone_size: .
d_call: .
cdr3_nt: TGTGCCAGCACCTGGGGGCGTACCGAAAAACTGTTTTTT
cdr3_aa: CASTWGRTEKLFF